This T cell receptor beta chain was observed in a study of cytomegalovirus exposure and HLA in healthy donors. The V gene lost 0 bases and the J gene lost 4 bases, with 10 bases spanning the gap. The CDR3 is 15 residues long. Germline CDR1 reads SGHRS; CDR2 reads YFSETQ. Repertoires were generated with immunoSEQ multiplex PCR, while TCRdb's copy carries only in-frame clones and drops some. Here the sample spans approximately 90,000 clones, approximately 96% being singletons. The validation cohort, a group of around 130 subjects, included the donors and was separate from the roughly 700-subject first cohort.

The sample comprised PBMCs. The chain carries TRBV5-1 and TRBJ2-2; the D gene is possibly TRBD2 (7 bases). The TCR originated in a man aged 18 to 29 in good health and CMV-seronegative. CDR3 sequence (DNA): TGCGCCAGCAGCTTGGCGGGGGGCGGCACCGGGGAGCTGTTTTTT. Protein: CASSLAGGGTGELFF.